Listed here are 12 T cell receptor beta chains from one sample, sequenced in a study of OX40 agonist ivuxolimab in advanced cancers. Using immunoSEQ multiplex PCR, the repertoire was profiled, and TCRdb retains in-frame clones only, with some absent. The repertoire holds 60,000 to 75,000 clones, around 93% seen once, with roughly 18% in the top ten. Sample: CD4+ or CD8+ T cells sorted from blood, taken in a trial of the OX40 agonist ivuxolimab. Receptor source: an adult with an advanced solid tumor such as melanoma, head and neck, liver or kidney cancer.

The chain has TRBV9 and TRBJ2-5, with D possibly being TRBD1 (6 bases). The V gene's germline CDR1 is SGDLS and CDR2 YYNGEE. The length of the CDR3 is 15 residues. V gave up 0 bases and J gave up 1 base, with 10 bases separating them. The CDR3 here is CASSVDGTRQETQYF. Written as DNA, the CDR3 is TGTGCCAGCAGCGTAGACGGGACACGCCAAGAGACCCAGTACTTC. Drawing the rest from reference TRBV9 and TRBJ2-5, the complete variable domain is DSGVTQTPKHLITATGQRVTLRCSPRSGDLSVYWYQQSLDQGLQFLIQYYNGEERAKGNILERFSAQQFPDLHSELNLSSLELGDSALYFCASSVDGTRQETQYFGPGTRLLVL.

This chain joins TRBV6-5 and TRBJ1-3; D remains unclear. Germline CDR1 is MNHEY and CDR2 is SVGAGI. Trimming took off 7 bases at V and 0 bases at J, with 7 bases between the two ends. CDR3 length equals 13 residues. The CDR3 bases are TGTGCCAGCAAAGAAGGCTCTGGAAACACCATATATTTT. Translating gives CASKEGSGNTIYF.

The gene calls are TRBV7-9 and TRBJ2-7; the D gene is possibly TRBD2 (5 bases). CDR1 is SEHNR, CDR2 FQNEAQ, per germline (reference sequence). This CDR3 is 16 amino acids long. Trimming left V 5 bases short and J 2 bases short, with 19 bases between. This chain's CDR3 is CASSPPPSSVPYEQYF. Here the CDR3 DNA reads TGTGCCAGCAGCCCTCCCCCAAGTAGCGTTCCCTACGAGCAGTACTTC.

The rearrangement joins TRBV28 to TRBJ2-7; 8 bases map to TRBD1. V trimming: 5 bases; J trimming: 5 bases; junction bases outside the gene matches: 8. The CDR3 totals 14 residues. Germline CDR1 and CDR2: MDHEN and SYDVKM. The CDR3 DNA reads TGTGCCAGCAGTGACGTGGAGACAGGGGACGAGCAGTACTTC. This codes for CASSDVETGDEQYF.

V is TRBV10-3 and J is TRBJ2-2, with 9 bases aligning to TRBD1. V lost 11 bases and J lost 3; bases outside the gene matches: 4. This CDR3 has 13 amino acids. Germline V lookup: CDR1 ENHRY, CDR2 SYGVKD. The CDR3 loop is CAYGDRDTGELFF. The DNA for the CDR3 is TGTGCCTACGGGGACAGGGACACCGGGGAGCTGTTTTTT.

This chain links TRBV6-5 with TRBJ1-1; tentative D call: TRBD1 (6 bases). The germline gives CDR1 MNHEY, CDR2 SVGAGI. CDR3 length: 14 residues. The V end lost 2 bases, the J end lost 4 bases, and 11 bases lay between the germline ends. CDR3 loop: CASSYLQGRTEAFF. In DNA form, the CDR3 reads TGTGCCAGCAGTTACCTACAGGGTCGCACTGAAGCTTTCTTT.

The chain combines TRBV7-2 with TRBJ2-1, with TRBD2 matching 12 bases. J lost 10 bases, V lost 3 bases, and 4 bases had no gene match. In germline, CDR1 is SGHTA, CDR2 FQGNSA. The CDR3 totals 14 residues. CDR3 sequence: CASSFGTSGYEQFF. As DNA, the CDR3 is TGTGCCAGCAGCTTTGGGACTAGCGGGTACGAGCAGTTCTTC.

This sequence joins TRBV9 and TRBJ2-4; D not resolved. This CDR3 has 14 residues. V shed 0 bases and J shed 2 bases, with 6 bases lying between them. Germline-derived CDR1 and CDR2 are SGDLS and YYNGEE. As DNA, the CDR3 is TGTGCCAGCAGCGTAGATGAAACCAAAAACATTCAGTACTTC. This codes for CASSVDETKNIQYF. The full variable domain, with the rest looked up from reference TRBV9 and TRBJ2-4, is DSGVTQTPKHLITATGQRVTLRCSPRSGDLSVYWYQQSLDQGLQFLIQYYNGEERAKGNILERFSAQQFPDLHSELNLSSLELGDSALYFCASSVDETKNIQYFGAGTRLSVL.

The J gene is TRBJ2-3, the V gene TRBV13; D ambiguous. The CDR3 runs 12 residues. Per the germline V gene, CDR1 is PRHDT and CDR2 is FYEKMQ (reference sequence). Trimming stripped 4 bases from V and 5 bases from J, with 7 bases between. The CDR3 region has the DNA TGTGCCAGCAGCTCGTTTGGAGATACGCAGTATTTT. As protein: CASSSFGDTQYF.

The V and J genes are TRBV7-9 and TRBJ2-7; D is undetermined. The germline V gene encodes CDR1 SEHNR and CDR2 FQNEAQ (reference sequence). The V gene lost 0 bases and the J gene lost 0 bases, with 3 bases spanning the gap. The CDR3 has 13 residues. The CDR3 protein is CASSLAGSYEQYF. Written as DNA, the CDR3 is TGTGCCAGCAGCTTAGCAGGCTCCTACGAGCAGTACTTC.

The J gene is TRBJ1-2, the V gene TRBV10-3, with unresolved D. With 2 bases removed from V and 7 bases from J, the gap between germline ends came to 8 bases. CDR1 is ENHRY and CDR2 is SYGVKD in the germline V gene. The CDR3 runs 12 residues. CDR3 DNA sequence: TGTGCCATCAGTGAGACCCGTGCTGGCTACACCTTC. It codes for CAISETRAGYTF.

CDR3 DNA: TGTGCCAGCAGTTCTCCTGGGAGGCTGAACACCGGGGAGCTGTTTTTT. Protein sequence: CASSSPGRLNTGELFF. This chain uses TRBV6-6 with TRBJ2-2; maybe TRBD2 (6 bases). The V end was cut by 4 bases, the J end by 1 base, with 13 bases between. The germline gives CDR1 MNHNY, CDR2 SVGAGI (reference sequence). This CDR3 contains 16 residues.